These 26 T cell receptor beta chains came from one sample sequenced in a study of Ad26.COV2.S vaccination and SARS-CoV-2 variants. Profiled with immunoSEQ multiplex PCR; TCRdb holds only in-frame clones, not every one. This table has some 420,000 clones, 88% appearing once. As for treatment: roughly 18 received Ad26.COV2.S at low or high dose, single or two shots; about 5 received placebo; per-sample allocation not given. Day 63 after the first vaccine or placebo injection was the time point for sampling. The sample consisted of peripheral blood, taken in a trial of Ad26.COV2.S vaccine versus placebo. The receptors derive from a person aged 18-65 years who received the Ad26.COV2.S COVID-19 vaccine or a placebo.

The genes are TRBV7-2 and TRBJ2-5; 7 bases match TRBD2. The CDR3 totals 15 residues. V gave up 5 bases and J gave up 0 bases; unmatched junction bases: 6. Germline values: CDR1 SGHTA, CDR2 FQGNSA. The CDR3 loop reads CASSPRLAHQETQYF. The CDR3 region has the DNA TGTGCCAGCAGCCCCCGACTAGCTCACCAAGAGACCCAGTACTTC.

This clone was seen a handful of times. The V call is TRBV7-8, the J call TRBJ1-3; D not resolved. The CDR3 is 15 residues long. CDR1 is SGHVS and CDR2 is FQNEAQ in the germline V gene. V dropped 0 bases and J dropped 1 base, with 7 bases sitting between them. For the CDR3, the DNA is TGTGCCAGCAGCTTAGCTGTGGATTCTGGAAACACCATATATTTT. As protein: CASSLAVDSGNTIYF.

This sequence joins TRBV4-1 and TRBJ1-1; 8 nucleotides align to TRBD1. Per the germline V gene, CDR1 is MGHRA and CDR2 is YSYEKL. The V and J ends lost 4 bases and 3 bases, in that order; junction bases with no gene match: 4. The CDR3 spans 14 residues. CDR3 DNA: TGCGCCAGCAGCCTATCGACAGGGGACACTGAAGCTTTCTTT. Protein product: CASSLSTGDTEAFF.

CDR3 in DNA: TGTGCCAGCAGCGTAGGGGTGCACACTGAAGCTTTCTTT. Translated: CASSVGVHTEAFF. The chain carries TRBV9 and TRBJ1-1; unclear D gene. V lost 0 bases to trimming and J lost 3 bases, with 6 bases between them. CDR3 length: 13 amino acids. CDR1 and CDR2 from the germline V gene are SGDLS and YYNGEE.

The CDR3 DNA follows: TGTGCCAGCAGTGCCCCCGTGGGACAGGGACTCGACGAGCAGTACTTC. The encoded protein is CASSAPVGQGLDEQYF. The chain has TRBV6-1 and TRBJ2-7; 9 nucleotides agree with TRBD1. The germline V gene encodes CDR1 MNHNS and CDR2 SASEGT. The V and J ends lost 4 bases and 5 bases, in that order; junction bases with no gene match: 12. The CDR3 has 16 residues.

The chain employs TRBV5-1 and TRBJ2-7, with 8 bases aligning to TRBD2. The junction had 0 bases not matched to a gene; V was cut back by 1 base and J by 0 bases. This CDR3 is 14 amino acids long. CDR1 and CDR2 (germline): SGHRS, YFSETQ. The CDR3 sequence: CASSLTSGSYEQYF. The CDR3, as DNA: TGCGCCAGCAGCTTGACTAGCGGCTCCTACGAGCAGTACTTC.

The rearrangement joins TRBV4-3 to TRBJ2-5; 12 nucleotides agree with TRBD1. The CDR3 covers 15 residues. Losses at the gene ends were 3 bases for V and 6 bases for J; bases not matched to a gene: 5. The germline gives CDR1 LGHNA, CDR2 YSLEER. CDR3 protein: CASSQGTGGAKTQYF. The CDR3 coding sequence is TGCGCCAGCAGCCAGGGGACAGGGGGCGCTAAGACCCAGTACTTC.

This clone was seen once. The chain combines TRBV5-6 with TRBJ1-1, with TRBD1 matching 7 bases. Germline values: CDR1 SGHDT, CDR2 YYEEEE. The V gene end was trimmed by 1 base and the J gene end by 5 bases; junction bases not matched to a gene: 5. The CDR3 sequence is 14 residues long. The CDR3 DNA sequence: TGTGCCAGCAGCTTGTTACAGGGGCTAACTGAAGCTTTCTTT. Amino acid sequence: CASSLLQGLTEAFF.

This chain uses TRBV4-1 with TRBJ1-6; weak D call: TRBD1 (5 bases). The CDR3 spans 14 residues. V lost 3 bases to trimming and J lost 4 bases, with 7 bases between them. Germline CDR1 reads MGHRA; CDR2 reads YSYEKL. This CDR3 is CASSQGGYNSPLHF. Written as DNA, the CDR3 is TGCGCCAGCAGCCAGGGGGGGTATAATTCACCCCTCCACTTT.

The genes are TRBV28 and TRBJ1-2; D unclear. Trimming took off 5 bases at V and 1 base at J, with 8 bases between the two ends. This CDR3 region has 13 residues. Per germline, CDR1 MDHEN and CDR2 SYDVKM. This CDR3 is CASSLTFNYGYTF. The CDR3 bases are TGTGCCAGCAGTCTGACATTTAACTATGGCTACACCTTC.

The chain combines TRBV7-8 with TRBJ1-2; no reliable D call. CDR1 and CDR2 (germline): SGHVS, FQNEAQ. CDR3 length: 13 amino acids. Trimming removed 4 bases at V and 2 bases at J, with 8 bases between. CDR3 coding DNA: TGTGCCAGCAGCTCAACACTGAACTATGGCTACACCTTC. Translation: CASSSTLNYGYTF.

V gene TRBV6-5 combines with J gene TRBJ1-4, with a weak D call TRBD1 (5 bases). The germline V and J ends were trimmed by 0 bases and 4 bases, with 6 bases remaining between them. Looked up from germline, CDR1 is MNHEY and CDR2 is SVGAGI. This CDR3 has 14 amino acids. CDR3 sequence reads: CASSYSQGNEKLFF. The CDR3 nucleotides are TGTGCCAGCAGTTACTCTCAGGGTAATGAAAAACTGTTTTTT.

The V and J genes are TRBV12-3 or TRBV12-4 and TRBJ2-1, with D hard to call. V lost 6 bases, J lost 2 bases, and 8 bases lay in between. The CDR3 runs to 13 residues. The chain's CDR3 is CASSLDTYNEQFF. The CDR3 region has the DNA TGTGCCAGCAGCCTTGACACCTACAATGAGCAGTTCTTC.

The V gene is TRBV4-2, the J gene TRBJ1-2; 7 bases align to TRBD1. This CDR3 has 14 residues. CDR1 is LGHNA and CDR2 is YNFKEQ in the germline V gene. The V gene end was trimmed by 1 base and the J gene end by 4 bases; junction bases not matched to a gene: 3. The CDR3 nucleotides are TGTGCCAGCAGCCAAGGAGGGGGCGGCTATGGCTACACCTTC. Amino acid sequence: CASSQGGGGYGYTF.

CDR3 protein: CATSVTRLLRDYGYTF. In DNA, the CDR3 is TGTGCCACCAGTGTAACTAGGTTGTTGAGGGACTATGGCTACACCTTC. This sequence joins TRBV24-1 and TRBJ1-2; unclear D gene. This CDR3 is built from 16 residues. V lost 5 bases to trimming and J lost 3 bases, with 18 bases between them. CDR1 KGHDR and CDR2 SFDVKD come from the germline V gene.

The sample holds one count of this clone. The chain joins TRBV5-1 to TRBJ2-3; no reliable D call. This CDR3 comprises 14 residues. V dropped 0 bases and J dropped 0 bases, with 5 bases sitting between them. Looked up from germline, CDR1 is SGHRS and CDR2 is YFSETQ. The CDR3 DNA reads as TGCGCCAGCAGCTTGGGCCGCAGCACAGATACGCAGTATTTT. Residues: CASSLGRSTDTQYF.

The CDR3 sequence: CASSTSGYEQYF. CDR3 coding DNA: TGTGCCAGCAGCACATCAGGGTACGAGCAGTACTTC. The rearrangement joins TRBV7-9 to TRBJ2-7, with D possibly TRBD1 on 5 matching bases. This CDR3 has 12 residues. V was trimmed by 5 bases and J by 4 bases, leaving 9 bases between them. Germline V gives CDR1 SEHNR, CDR2 FQNEAQ (reference sequence).

The chain carries TRBV7-2 and TRBJ2-7, with 7 bases matching TRBD1. V lost 5 bases to trimming and J lost 4 bases; unmatched junction nucleotides: 8. CDR3 size: 14 residues. Germline V gives CDR1 SGHTA, CDR2 FQGNSA. The CDR3 DNA reads as TGTGCCAGCAGCCCAGTACAGGGGTCGTACGAGCAGTACTTC. It is translated as CASSPVQGSYEQYF.

The chain joins TRBV9 to TRBJ2-3; D possibly uses TRBD1 or TRBD2 (5 bases each). V was shortened by 0 bases and J by 1 base, with 9 bases between the two germline ends. Looked up from germline, CDR1 is SGDLS and CDR2 is YYNGEE. This CDR3 contains 15 residues. The CDR3, as DNA: TGTGCCAGCAGCGTAGGGGGACGGGGCACAGATACGCAGTATTTT. It codes for CASSVGGRGTDTQYF.

The V call is TRBV7-2, the J call TRBJ1-2; 7 bases align to TRBD1. J lost 2 bases, V lost 3 bases, and 6 bases had no gene match. This CDR3 is 15 amino acids long. Germline V gives CDR1 SGHTA, CDR2 FQGNSA. CDR3 in amino acids: CASSLAPTGNYGYTF. For the CDR3, the DNA is TGTGCCAGCAGCTTGGCCCCGACAGGGAACTATGGCTACACCTTC. The whole variable domain, filled in from reference TRBV7-2 and TRBJ1-2, reads GAGVSQSPSNKVTEKGKDVELRCDPISGHTALYWYRQSLGQGLEFLIYFQGNSAPDKSGLPSDRFSAERTGGSVSTLTIQRTQQEDSAVYLCASSLAPTGNYGYTFGSGTRLTVV.

Regarding this clone: This sample includes further DNA sequences coding for the same CDR3. The J gene is TRBJ1-1, the V gene TRBV27; no firm D call. CDR1 and CDR2 from the germline V gene are MNHEY and SMNVEV (reference sequence). Trimming left V 2 bases short and J 0 bases short, with 4 bases between. The CDR3 has 13 residues. The CDR3 protein is CASSLVLNTEAFF. Written as DNA, the CDR3 is TGTGCCAGCAGTTTAGTGCTGAACACTGAAGCTTTCTTT.

The count of this clone is one. This chain uses TRBV3-1 (or the pseudogene TRBV3-2) with TRBJ2-1; D might be TRBD1 or TRBD2, each matching 5 bases. The CDR3 covers 15 residues. Germline loops: CDR1 LGHDT, CDR2 YNNKEL (reference sequence). Trimming shortened V by 1 base and J by 7 bases, and 14 bases separated the two germline ends. The CDR3 DNA reads TGTGCCAGCAGCCAAGCCCCCGGGGCGGTGAATGAGCAGTTCTTC. It yields the protein CASSQAPGAVNEQFF.

This rearrangement joins TRBV24-1 to TRBJ2-7, with D unresolved. The germline CDR1 and CDR2 sequences are KGHDR and SFDVKD. V was clipped by 1 base and J by 1 base, with 7 bases between them. The CDR3 covers 14 residues. The CDR3 sequence is CATSDFPQSYEQYF. The CDR3 DNA follows: TGTGCCACCAGTGATTTTCCACAGTCCTACGAGCAGTACTTC.

The J gene is TRBJ2-7, the V gene TRBV7-2; 7 nucleotides align to TRBD1. Looked up from germline, CDR1 is SGHTA and CDR2 is FQGNSA. This CDR3 has 15 amino acids. The ends lost 4 bases at V and 4 bases at J; junction bases unmatched: 10. DNA of the CDR3: TGTGCCAGCAGCTCCCTCCGGGACAGAGTATACGAGCAGTACTTC. It encodes CASSSLRDRVYEQYF.

J is TRBJ2-7 and V is TRBV5-8; unclear D gene. V was trimmed by 0 bases and J by 9 bases, leaving 10 bases between them. CDR1 and CDR2 (germline): SGHTS, YDEGEE. This CDR3 is built from 12 residues. DNA of the CDR3: TGTGCCAGCAGCTTGGCCCAGTCAGGGCAGTACTTC. This codes for CASSLAQSGQYF. The full variable domain, its missing parts supplied by reference TRBV5-8 and TRBJ2-7, is EAGVTQSPTHLIKTRGQQATLRCSPISGHTSVYWYQQALGLGLQFLLWYDEGEERNRGNFPPRFSGRQFPNYSSELNVNALELEDSALYLCASSLAQSGQYFGPGTRLTVT.

This chain links TRBV5-4 with TRBJ1-4; TRBD1 might be the D (6 bases). Trimming shortened V by 3 bases and J by 3 bases, and 9 bases separated the two germline ends. This CDR3 contains 14 residues. Per germline, CDR1 SGHNT and CDR2 YYREEE (reference sequence). The CDR3 nucleotides read TGTGCCAGCAGCTACCGGACAGCTAATGAAAAACTGTTTTTT. This sequence encodes CASSYRTANEKLFF.